What follows is one T cell receptor (beta chain) and its context. The data belong to a study of blood T cell repertoires in COVID-19. V lost 2 bases, J lost 2 bases, and 12 bases lay in between. Per germline, CDR1 SEHNR and CDR2 FQNEAQ (reference sequence). This CDR3 contains 15 residues. Profiled with immunoSEQ multiplex PCR; TCRdb holds only in-frame clones, not every one. The sample holds roughly 200,000 clones, approximately 85% seen once. The chain couples TRBV7-9 to TRBJ2-5, with D perhaps TRBD1 (5 bases). The sequence came from a man aged 35 to 55 with acute COVID-19. The sample consisted of PBMCs or T cells enriched from blood (not recorded which). This CDR3 is CASSLLGRQQETQYF. The CDR3 DNA is TGTGCCAGCAGCTTATTAGGGCGACAGCAAGAGACCCAGTACTTC.